This T cell receptor (beta chain) came from a study of technical replicates of blood from several donors (dated by TCRdb to about 2017). Libraries were prepared through the immunoSEQ multiplex PCR assay. TCRdb mirrors the immuneACCESS table, restricted to in-frame sequences. Some clones are absent from its copies; in checked studies, under half trace to an unresolved V gene, and the reason for the others is unknown. The sample has some 90,000 clones on record, approximately 95% of them singletons. In total, the top ten clones hold roughly 0.3% of the sample. A remark on this clone: The target of this receptor is not known. Per-base quality was not reported, and no clone a single base away is much larger than it.

The CDR3 covers 16 residues, taking in both the cysteine and the phenylalanine. Left in the record is the CDR3 DNA by itself, 48 bases read in frame from the first base. As encoded in the germline V gene (reference sequence), CDR1 is LNHDA while CDR2 is SQIVND. V loses 4 bases of germline sequence and J loses 1 base, and the interval between the two ends is 16 bases. Sequenced: T cells isolated from PBMCs. The sequence came from a human donor in good health. The sequence links TRBV19 to TRBJ1-1; perhaps TRBD1 is the D gene, with 5 bases matching. The CDR3 sequence is CASSRPGTYSNTEAFF. The base sequence is TGTGCCAGTAGTAGGCCCGGGACTTACTCGAACACTGAAGCTTTCTTT.